The entry below describes one T cell receptor (beta chain). The data stem from a study of control samples from healthy donors and cancer patients. The table came from immunoSEQ multiplex PCR; TCRdb's copy has only in-frame clones and leaves some out. This table holds about 150,000 clones, about 86% found once. CDR3 length equals 15 residues. Germline lookup yields CDR1 KGHSY and CDR2 FQNENV. V gave up 1 base and J gave up 1 base, with 10 bases separating them. Material for sequencing was blood. This receptor was obtained from a man in his late teens or twenties in good health. The chain employs TRBV16 and TRBJ1-1; D perhaps matches TRBD1 (5 bases). The CDR3 spells CASSQLGGPNTEAFF. CDR3 in DNA: TGTGCCAGCAGCCAATTGGGGGGACCGAACACTGAAGCTTTCTTT.